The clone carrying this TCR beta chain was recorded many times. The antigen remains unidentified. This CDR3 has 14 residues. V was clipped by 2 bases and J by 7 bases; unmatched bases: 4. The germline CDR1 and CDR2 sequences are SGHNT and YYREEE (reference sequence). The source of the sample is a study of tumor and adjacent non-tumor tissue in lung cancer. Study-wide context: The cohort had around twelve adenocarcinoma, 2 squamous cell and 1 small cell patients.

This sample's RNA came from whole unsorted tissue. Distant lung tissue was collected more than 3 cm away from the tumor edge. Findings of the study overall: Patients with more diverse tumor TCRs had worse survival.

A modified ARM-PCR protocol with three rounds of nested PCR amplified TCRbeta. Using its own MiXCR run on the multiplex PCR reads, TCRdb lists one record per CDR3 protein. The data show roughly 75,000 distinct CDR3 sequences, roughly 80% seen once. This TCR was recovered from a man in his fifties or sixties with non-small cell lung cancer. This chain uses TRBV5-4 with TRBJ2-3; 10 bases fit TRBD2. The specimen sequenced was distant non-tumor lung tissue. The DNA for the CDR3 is TGTGCCAGCAGCTTCGGACTAGCGGAAAATACGCAGTATTTT. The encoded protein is CASSFGLAENTQYF.